This T cell receptor (beta chain) came from a study of T cell responses to AZD1222 COVID-19 vaccine. The method was immunoSEQ multiplex PCR; TCRdb's version includes in-frame clones alone and lacks a portion of them. This sample has more than 110,000 clones, with about nine tenths found just once. This sample comprised peripheral blood, obtained 28 days after the second AZD1222 dose. This TCR was recovered from an adult who received the AZD1222 COVID-19 vaccine.

The CDR3: CASSPQDGRNQPQHF. The DNA of the CDR3 is TGCGCCAGCAGCCCGCAAGATGGCAGAAATCAGCCCCAGCATTTT. This chain links TRBV4-3 with TRBJ1-5; D is ambiguous. The CDR3 runs to 15 residues. Germline-derived CDR1 and CDR2 are LGHNA and YSLEER. V was clipped by 4 bases and J by 4 bases, with 14 bases between them.